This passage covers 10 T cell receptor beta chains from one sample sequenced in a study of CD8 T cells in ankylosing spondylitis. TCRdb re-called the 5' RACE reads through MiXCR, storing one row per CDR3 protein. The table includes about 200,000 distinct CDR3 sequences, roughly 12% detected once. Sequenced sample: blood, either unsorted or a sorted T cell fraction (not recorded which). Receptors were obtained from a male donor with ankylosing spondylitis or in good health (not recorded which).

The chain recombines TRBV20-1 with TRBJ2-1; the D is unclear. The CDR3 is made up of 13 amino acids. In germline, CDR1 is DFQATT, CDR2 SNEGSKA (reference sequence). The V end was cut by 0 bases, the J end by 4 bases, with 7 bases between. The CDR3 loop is CSARDRLYNEQFF. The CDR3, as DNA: TGCAGTGCTAGAGATCGGCTTTACAATGAGCAGTTCTTC.

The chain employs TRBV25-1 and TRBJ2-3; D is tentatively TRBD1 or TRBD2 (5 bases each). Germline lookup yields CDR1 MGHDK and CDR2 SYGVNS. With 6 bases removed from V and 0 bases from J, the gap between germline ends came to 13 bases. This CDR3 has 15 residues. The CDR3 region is CASRLVGTSTDTQYF. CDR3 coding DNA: TGTGCCAGCAGATTAGTGGGGACGAGCACAGATACGCAGTATTTT. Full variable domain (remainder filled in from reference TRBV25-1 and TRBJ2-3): EADIYQTPRYLVIGTGKKITLECSQTMGHDKMYWYQQDPGMELHLIHYSYGVNSTEKGDLSSESTVSRIRTEHFPLTLESARPSHTSQYLCASRLVGTSTDTQYFGPGTRLTVL.

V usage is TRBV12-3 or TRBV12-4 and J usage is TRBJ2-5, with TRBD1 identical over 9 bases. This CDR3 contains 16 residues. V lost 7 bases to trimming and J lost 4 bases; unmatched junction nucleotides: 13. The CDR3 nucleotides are TGTGCCAGCAAAACACACCGGGACAGGGATGGAGAGACCCAGTACTTC. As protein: CASKTHRDRDGETQYF.

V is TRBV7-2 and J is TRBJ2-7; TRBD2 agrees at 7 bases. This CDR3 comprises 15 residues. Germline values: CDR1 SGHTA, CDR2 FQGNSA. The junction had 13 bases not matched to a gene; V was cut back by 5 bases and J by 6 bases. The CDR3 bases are TGTGCCAGCAGCCTCCTCGGGGGAGGGTTTTCCGAGCAGTACTTC. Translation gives CASSLLGGGFSEQYF.

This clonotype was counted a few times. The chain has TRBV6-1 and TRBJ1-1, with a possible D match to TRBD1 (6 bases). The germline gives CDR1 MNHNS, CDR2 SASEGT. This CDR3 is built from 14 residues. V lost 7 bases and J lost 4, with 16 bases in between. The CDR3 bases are TGTGCCAGCAAAACAGGGTCCGAATCCACTGAAGCTTTCTTT. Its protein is CASKTGSESTEAFF.

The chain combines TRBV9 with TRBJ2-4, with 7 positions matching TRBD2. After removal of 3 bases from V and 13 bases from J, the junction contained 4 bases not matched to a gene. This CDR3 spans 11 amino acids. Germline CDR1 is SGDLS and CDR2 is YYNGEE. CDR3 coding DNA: TGTGCCAGCAGCGGTACCGGGGGGCAGTACTTC. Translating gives CASSGTGGQYF.

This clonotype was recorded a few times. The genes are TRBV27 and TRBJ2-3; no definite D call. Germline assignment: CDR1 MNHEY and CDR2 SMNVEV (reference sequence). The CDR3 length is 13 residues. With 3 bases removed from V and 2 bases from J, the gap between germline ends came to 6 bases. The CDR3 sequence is CASSFRITDTQYF. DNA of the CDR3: TGTGCCAGCAGTTTTCGGATCACAGATACGCAGTATTTT.

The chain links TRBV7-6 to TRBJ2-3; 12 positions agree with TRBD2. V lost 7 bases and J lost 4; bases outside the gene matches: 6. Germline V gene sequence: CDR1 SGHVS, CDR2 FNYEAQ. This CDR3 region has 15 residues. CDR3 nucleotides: TGTGCCAGCACCCTAGCGGGAGGGCCCGCAGATACGCAGTATTTT. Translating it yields CASTLAGGPADTQYF.

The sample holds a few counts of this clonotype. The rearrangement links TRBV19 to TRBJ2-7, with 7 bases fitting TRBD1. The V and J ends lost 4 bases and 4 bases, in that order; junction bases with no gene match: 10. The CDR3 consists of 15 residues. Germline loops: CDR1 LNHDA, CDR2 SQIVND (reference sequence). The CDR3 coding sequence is TGTGCCAGTAGTAGGAAACAGGGGTACTTTTACGAGCAGTACTTC. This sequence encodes CASSRKQGYFYEQYF.

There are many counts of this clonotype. CDR3 loop: CASSLVRFSTEAFF. The CDR3 nucleotides are TGTGCCAGCAGCTTAGTCCGGTTCTCCACTGAAGCTTTCTTT. V and J are TRBV7-2 and TRBJ1-1; no reliable D call. V was pared by 1 base and J by 4 bases, with 10 bases between. CDR1 and CDR2 (germline): SGHTA, FQGNSA. CDR3 length: 14 amino acids.